The source of this T cell receptor beta chain is a study of control samples from healthy donors and cancer patients. Sequencing used immunoSEQ multiplex PCR; TCRdb keeps in-frame clones, though not all of them. The data show about 59,000 clones, with 80% to 95% seen just once and about 1.8% held by the top ten. The V gene's germline CDR1 is SGHNT and CDR2 YENEEA. V shed 6 bases, J shed 5 bases, and the junction held 12 bases outside the gene matches. This CDR3 has 15 residues. The V and J genes are TRBV11-3 and TRBJ2-5, with TRBD1 identical over 7 bases. The TCR comes from a man aged 35-49 years with colorectal cancer. Sample: PBMCs. CDR3 bases: TGTGCCAGCAGTCGTCGGGACAGCTGGGGGGAGACCCAGTACTTC. Amino acid sequence: CASSRRDSWGETQYF.